A single sample gave rise to the 25 T cell receptor beta chains below, sequenced in a study of CD8+CD57+ T cells in acquired aplastic anemia. In patients chosen for sequencing, flow cytometry had shown CD8+CD57+ cell expansion. For CDR3 and TCR beta VDJ profiling, genomic DNA was the template used. One entry per CDR3 protein results from TCRdb running MiXCR on the reads. The sample includes around 250,000 distinct CDR3 sequences, about 80% seen only once; the top ten take approximately 42%. Sequenced material: sorted CD4+, CD8+, or CD8+CD57+ T cells (not recorded which) from PBMCs. The receptors were gathered from a human donor with aplastic anemia.

The chain recombines TRBV5-4 with TRBJ2-7; TRBD1 matches 7 bases. Germline V lookup: CDR1 SGHNT, CDR2 YYREEE (reference sequence). The CDR3 extends over 18 amino acids. As DNA, the CDR3 is TGTGCCAGCAGCTTTACTCCAGACGGGACAGCCCTTTCCTACGAGCCGTACGTC. As protein: CASSFTPDGTALSYEPYV.

Comment on this clonotype: It is likely a read error, because the conserved phenylalanine at the end of the CDR3 is missing. Because the CDR3's place on the DNA is in doubt, the DNA is left out and the CDR3 is given as listed by TCRdb. The chain couples TRBV19 to TRBJ2-1; the table's D call, TRBD2, has no DNA check behind it. The CDR3 is 16 amino acids in total, end residues counted. CDR1 LNHDA and CDR2 SQIVND come from the germline V gene (reference sequence). CDR3 in amino acids: CASSIASGNYNEQLFV.

This clonotype was seen repeatedly, ten times or more. The chain couples TRBV6-2 or TRBV6-3 to TRBJ2-6; D gene ambiguous. V gave up 4 bases and J gave up 0 bases, with 4 bases separating them. This CDR3 is built from 14 residues. Germline CDR1 and CDR2: MNHEY and SVGEGT. The CDR3 DNA is TGTGCCAGCAGTTGGGGCTCTGGGGCCAACGTCCTGACTTTC. Its translation is CASSWGSGANVLTF.

This chain connects TRBV7-9 to TRBJ2-5; 9 bases agree with TRBD2. The CDR3 loop spans 15 amino acids. V shed 6 bases and J 9 bases; nucleotides not matched to a gene: 14. Germline V gives CDR1 SEHNR, CDR2 FQNEAQ (reference sequence). As DNA, the CDR3 is TGTGCCAGCAGTTCTAGCGGGACTGGTGAAGCGGCCCAGTACTTC. Translating it yields CASSSSGTGEAAQYF.

Details on this clonotype: The junction differs from germline at one of its ends, possibly a read error. The CDR3 reads CASSLARTGGSPCF. The DNA for the CDR3 is TGTGCCAGCAGCTTAGCCAGGACAGGGGGTTCTCCGTGCTTT. The gene calls are TRBV7-9 and TRBJ2-3; TRBD1 matches 10 bases. The CDR3 has 14 residues. CDR1 SEHNR and CDR2 FQNEAQ come from the germline V gene (reference sequence).

A note on this clonotype: Relative to the germline gene, one junction end is altered; a read error may explain this. V gene TRBV5-1 combines with J gene TRBJ2-1, with TRBD1 matching over 8 bases. Germline V gene data show CDR1 as SGHRS and CDR2 as YFSETQ. This CDR3 region has 16 residues. This CDR3 is CASSSGQVGASDEQFF. The CDR3 nucleotides are TGTGCCAGCAGCTCGGGACAGGTTGGGGCGAGCGATGAGCAGTTCTTC.

Comments on this clonotype: Lacking the conserved final phenylalanine or tryptophan, this CDR3 likely reflects a read error. The DNA is omitted, as the CDR3 cannot be located on it reliably, and the CDR3 follows TCRdb's listing. The chain employs TRBV7-2 and TRBJ2-1. Germline V gene sequence: CDR1 SGHTA, CDR2 FQGNSA. The CDR3 spans 13 residues, counting both ends. Here the CDR3 reads CASSLLSGGAYYL.

Of note for this clonotype: The conserved closing phenylalanine or tryptophan is absent in this CDR3, likely reflecting a read error. The limits of the CDR3 on the DNA are not certain, so only TCRdb's listed CDR3 is given. The chain recombines TRBV15 with TRBJ2-6; TRBD2 is the table's D call, not checked against the DNA. The germline CDR1 and CDR2 sequences are LNHNV and YYDKDF (reference sequence). Counting both end residues, the CDR3 totals 16 amino acids. The CDR3 sequence is CASSRGGRYGAQDFRP.

V is TRBV7-9 and J is TRBJ1-1, with TRBD1 matching over 7 bases. Trimming took 7 bases from V and 6 from J; bases not matched to a gene: 8. The CDR3 is 13 amino acids. CDR1 and CDR2 from the germline V gene are SEHNR and FQNEAQ (reference sequence). The CDR3 is CASKFGTDAEAFF. CDR3 sequence (DNA): TGTGCCAGCAAATTCGGGACAGACGCTGAAGCTTTCTTT.

The chain has TRBV5-5 and TRBJ2-3, with 8 nucleotides matching TRBD2. The CDR3 totals 15 residues. Trimming at V came to 2 bases and at J to 5 bases, leaving 7 bases not matched to a gene. Per germline, CDR1 SGHKS and CDR2 YYEKEE (reference sequence). The CDR3 reads CASSFQRTSGDTQYF. The DNA of the CDR3 is TGTGCCAGCAGCTTTCAAAGAACTAGCGGAGATACGCAGTATTTT. Drawing the rest from reference TRBV5-5 and TRBJ2-3, the complete variable domain is DAGVTQSPTHLIKTRGQQVTLRCSPISGHKSVSWYQQVLGQGPQFIFQYYEKEERGRGNFPDRFSARQFPNYSSELNVNALLLGDSALYLCASSFQRTSGDTQYFGPGTRLTVL.

About this clonotype: The missing conserved phenylalanine or tryptophan at the end of this CDR3 makes a read error likely. No DNA is shown, since the ends of the CDR3 on it are uncertain; the CDR3 is the one TCRdb lists. The CDR3 loop is CASGDRGTEKQYV. This chain connects TRBV7-2 to TRBJ2-3. Counting both end residues, the CDR3 totals 13 amino acids. From germline, CDR1 is SGHTA and CDR2 FQGNSA.

This clonotype came up many times. CDR3: CASSFHPDGGSDEQFF. The DNA for the CDR3 is TGTGCCAGCAGCTTTCATCCAGACGGGGGGAGCGATGAGCAGTTCTTC. V gene TRBV7-8 combines with J gene TRBJ2-1; 7 nucleotides align to TRBD2. This CDR3 has 16 amino acids. Germline lookup yields CDR1 SGHVS and CDR2 FQNEAQ. The junction had 13 bases not matched to a gene; V was cut back by 3 bases and J by 8 bases.

This chain links TRBV6-1 with TRBJ2-1; D remains ambiguous. V was trimmed by 7 bases and J by 7 bases, leaving 20 bases between them. Germline V gene lookup returns CDR1 MNHNS and CDR2 SASEGT. The CDR3 spans 15 residues. CDR3 coding DNA: TGTGCCAGCAAGCAAGATAAGTCTAGTAAGAATGAGCAGTTCTTC. It encodes CASKQDKSSKNEQFF.

The gene calls are TRBV7-8 and TRBJ2-6, with 10 bases lining up with TRBD2. CDR3 length: 17 amino acids. Per the germline V gene, CDR1 is SGHVS and CDR2 is FQNEAQ. J was trimmed by 13 bases and V by 4 bases; bases with no gene match: 16. CDR3 nucleotides: TGTGCCAGCAGCTCGTTTAGCGGGAGGTCGGATACGCAGGTCCTGACTTTC. This translates into CASSSFSGRSDTQVLTF.

The J gene is TRBJ1-2, the V gene TRBV7-2; a possible D gene is TRBD1 (5 bases). The germline V gene has CDR1 SGHTA and CDR2 FQGNSA. Trimming shortened V by 3 bases and J by 10 bases, and 24 bases separated the two germline ends. The CDR3 is made up of 16 amino acids. The CDR3 loop reads CASSFHRDGAAHSYTF. The CDR3 region has the DNA TGTGCCAGCAGCTTTCATCGAGACGGGGCAGCTCATTCCTACACCTTC.

As concerns this clonotype: One end of the junction does not line up with germline, which may come from a read error. The chain uses TRBV7-9 and TRBJ2-3; D might be TRBD2 (6 bases). Germline loops: CDR1 SEHNR, CDR2 FQNEAQ (reference sequence). This CDR3 has 14 amino acids. The CDR3 coding sequence is TGTGCCAGCAGCTTAGCGCCCGGGGAGGATACGCAGGATTTT. Amino acids: CASSLAPGEDTQDF. Variable domain in full (rest from reference TRBV7-9 and TRBJ2-3): DTGVSQNPRHKITKRGQNVTFRCDPISEHNRLYWYRQTLGQGPEFLTYFQNEAQLEKSRLLSDRFSAERPKGSFSTLEIQRTEQGDSAMYLCASSLAPGEDTQDFGPGTRLTVL.

Concerning this clonotype: The CDR3 carries no conserved terminal phenylalanine or tryptophan, so it likely arises from a read error. No DNA is shown, since the ends of the CDR3 on it are uncertain; the CDR3 is the one TCRdb lists. V and J are TRBV7-3 and TRBJ2-6. From its first to its last residue, the CDR3 has 16 amino acids. CDR1 SGHTA and CDR2 FQGTGA come from the germline V gene. CDR3 sequence: CASSLAGQFSAAFLTQ.

V usage is TRBV7-2 and J usage is TRBJ2-3; the D call may be TRBD1 or TRBD2 (6 bases each). Germline V gene data show CDR1 as SGHTA and CDR2 as FQGNSA. V dropped 5 bases and J dropped 2 bases, with 14 bases sitting between them. This CDR3 has 15 amino acids. The CDR3 is CASSQVGGHTDTQYF. The DNA of the CDR3 is TGTGCCAGCAGCCAAGTGGGGGGACACACAGATACGCAGTATTTT.

The chain couples TRBV9 to TRBJ2-3; D remains unclear. CDR1 SGDLS and CDR2 YYNGEE come from the germline V gene. Trimming shortened V by 4 bases and J by 5 bases, and 11 bases separated the two germline ends. This CDR3 contains 13 residues. Written as DNA, the CDR3 is TGTGCCAGCAGCCAGCAGGAAGGAGATACGCAGTATTTT. Translating gives CASSQQEGDTQYF. The full variable domain, its missing parts supplied by reference TRBV9 and TRBJ2-3, is DSGVTQTPKHLITATGQRVTLRCSPRSGDLSVYWYQQSLDQGLQFLIQYYNGEERAKGNILERFSAQQFPDLHSELNLSSLELGDSALYFCASSQQEGDTQYFGPGTRLTVL.

This clonotype is a singleton in its sample. It is likely a read error, because the conserved phenylalanine at the end of the CDR3 is missing. It is unclear where the CDR3 begins or ends on the DNA, so no DNA is shown, and the CDR3 is as TCRdb lists it. This rearrangement joins TRBV7-9 to TRBJ2-3; TRBD1, the D gene given by the table, was not confirmed from the DNA. The CDR3 totals 13 residues, both ends included. The germline V gene encodes CDR1 SEHNR and CDR2 FQNEAQ (reference sequence). The CDR3 reads CASSSTGTAYEQY.

On this clonotype itself: A read error may produce the germline difference seen at one junction end. This chain links TRBV15 with TRBJ1-1, with D hard to call. The CDR3 consists of 15 residues. Germline V gives CDR1 LNHNV, CDR2 YYDKDF (reference sequence). CDR3 bases: TGTGCCACCAGCTTAGATCTGGAGCGAAACACTGAATCTTTCTTT. Encoded protein: CATSLDLERNTESFF.

This clonotype has more than one count but fewer than ten. The rearrangement joins TRBV29-1 to TRBJ1-4, with 9 bases that match TRBD1. Trimming removed 2 bases from V and 13 bases from J; junction bases left unmatched: 2. The CDR3 is 11 residues long. Germline CDR1 and CDR2: SQVTM and ANQGSEA. The CDR3 coding sequence is TGCAGCGTTGAATTGACAGGGGGACTGTTTTTT. Protein: CSVELTGGLFF.

The V and J genes are TRBV5-5 and TRBJ2-7; 7 bases match TRBD1. Per germline, CDR1 SGHKS and CDR2 YYEKEE (reference sequence). Trimming at V came to 2 bases and at J to 1 base, leaving 15 bases not matched to a gene. The CDR3 has 18 residues. The CDR3, as DNA: TGTGCCAGCAGCTTTGAGCAAGACGGGACAGCCCTTTCCTACGAGCAGTACGTC. Protein: CASSFEQDGTALSYEQYV.

The chain recombines TRBV7-2 with TRBJ2-1; possibly TRBD2 for D (7 bases). The V end lost 2 bases, the J end lost 8 bases, and 10 bases lay between the germline ends. There are 13 residues in the CDR3. Germline lookup yields CDR1 SGHTA and CDR2 FQGNSA. The CDR3 DNA reads TGTGCCAGCAGCTTACGGGGGGCCGATGAGCAGTTCTTC. Encoded protein: CASSLRGADEQFF.

Comments on this clonotype: The junction does not match germline at one end; this may be a read error. The gene calls are TRBV11-3 and TRBJ2-5, with 7 bases aligning to TRBD1. This CDR3 spans 12 amino acids. Germline CDR1 reads SGHNT; CDR2 reads YENEEA. CDR3 in amino acids: CASRLDRTGQYF. The CDR3 DNA follows: TGTGCCAGCCGCTTAGATCGGACAGGCCAGTACTTC.